These 3 T cell receptor beta chains were sequenced from one sample in a study of shared clonotypes between healthy human individuals. Terminally differentiated effector memory CD45RA+ cells were left out of the naive CD8 fraction, which was CD45RO-negative and positively selected for CCR7. Assay used: immunoSEQ multiplex PCR; TCRdb lists only in-frame clones, some missing. Of approximately 590,000 clones listed, roughly 95% are singletons. Sample: naive CD8+ T cells sorted from blood. Receptors were obtained from a woman aged 25 to 45 in good health.

On this clone: Compared with germline, one end of the junction differs, possibly owing to a read error. The V gene is TRBV29-1, the J gene TRBJ1-1, with D perhaps matching TRBD1 (5 bases). CDR3 length: 11 residues. The germline gives CDR1 SQVTM, CDR2 ANQGSEA. The CDR3 protein is CSVEGNAEAFF. The CDR3 region has the DNA TGCAGCGTAGAGGGGAACGCTGAAGCTTTCTTT. Looking up the rest from reference TRBV29-1 and TRBJ1-1 gives the full variable domain: SAVISQKPSRDICQRGTSLTIQCQVDSQVTMMFWYRQQPGQSLTLIATANQGSEATYESGFVIDKFPISRPNLTFSTLTVSNMSPEDSSIYLCSVEGNAEAFFGQGTRLTVV.

This sequence joins TRBV27 and TRBJ2-3, with D hard to call. The CDR3 covers 14 residues. With 4 bases removed from V and 2 bases from J, the gap between germline ends came to 10 bases. The germline V gene encodes CDR1 MNHEY and CDR2 SMNVEV (reference sequence). CDR3 in DNA: TGTGCCAGCAGTTCGGTCGCGGACACAGATACGCAGTATTTT. It translates to CASSSVADTDTQYF.

Comment on this clone: Other DNA variants within this sample encode the same CDR3. The rearrangement links TRBV5-4 to TRBJ2-7; the D gene is possibly TRBD2 (6 bases). The CDR3 has 14 residues. Germline CDR1 reads SGHNT; CDR2 reads YYREEE (reference sequence). The V and J ends lost 0 bases and 4 bases respectively, with 11 bases between them. CDR3 region: CASSLGQGGYEQYF. For the CDR3, the DNA is TGTGCCAGCAGCTTGGGCCAGGGAGGATACGAGCAGTACTTC.